The rows below give T cell receptor beta chains drawn from one sample of a study of cytomegalovirus exposure and HLA in healthy donors. Repertoires were generated with immunoSEQ multiplex PCR, while TCRdb's copy carries only in-frame clones and drops some. Seen here are 95,000 to 150,000 clones, roughly 77% observed once, and the top ten hold roughly 1.1%. Sequenced material: PBMCs. These receptors all come from a woman in her twenties or thirties in good health and CMV-seronegative. The CDR3 runs from the conserved cysteine through the conserved F or W. Fields, in order: J gene, V gene, D gene, clone size, CDR3 DNA, CDR3 protein. D genes are given only for firm matches. Where a row states a size, it is once, few, many or the class of an expanded clone; other rows omit it.

>TRBJ2-7|TRBV14|TRBD2|-
TGTGCCAGCAGCCAAGATGTAAGACTAGCGGGTCAGAGTTTC
CASSQDVRLAGQSF
>TRBJ1-1|TRBV9|TRBD1|-
TGTGCCAGCAGCGCGGGACAGGGAGAATCGAACACTGAAGCTTTCTTT
CASSAGQGESNTEAFF
>TRBJ1-4|TRBV7-9|-|-
TGTGCCAGCGGCCCGCGGGCGACTAATGAAAAACTGTTTTTT
CASGPRATNEKLFF
>TRBJ2-1|TRBV4-1|TRBD2|-
TGCGCCAGCAGCCACGCACTAGCGCTTAGCTCCTACAATGAGCAGTTCTTC
CASSHALALSSYNEQFF
>TRBJ1-3|TRBV30|-|-
TGTGCCTGGAGGTCAGGGGGAAACACCATATATTTT
CAWRSGGNTIYF
>TRBJ1-5|TRBV15|-|-
TGTGCCACCAGCAGAGCGGGTGATCAGCCCCAGCATTTT
CATSRAGDQPQHF
>TRBJ1-4|TRBV7-2|-|-
TGTGCCAGCAGCTTAAGGTCCGGAGGCCGGGATGAAAAACTGTTTTTT
CASSLRSGGRDEKLFF
>TRBJ2-7|TRBV6-1|TRBD2|once
TGTGCCAGCATCCTGTCCGGGACTAGCGCCTACGAGCAGTACTTC
CASILSGTSAYEQYF
>TRBJ1-1|TRBV7-9|-|-
TGTGCCAGCAGCTTAGGAGGGCGTCGGAACACTGAAGCTTTCTTT
CASSLGGRRNTEAFF
>TRBJ1-2|TRBV30|-|-
TGTGCCTGGAAAACCCCGGGACTCCCACGGGGCTACACCTTC
CAWKTPGLPRGYTF
>TRBJ2-1|TRBV5-6|-|-
TGTGCCAGCAGCTACGCAGGGGTCCCCCAGTTCTTC
CASSYAGVPQFF
>TRBJ2-7|TRBV4-3|TRBD2|few
TGCGCCAGCAGCCAAGATCAGGGTAGCGGGAGCTACGAGCAGTACTTC
CASSQDQGSGSYEQYF
>TRBJ2-2|TRBV4-1|TRBD1|once
TGCGCCAGCAGCCGCGGACAGGGGGCGGACTACACCGGGGAGCTGTTTTTT
CASSRGQGADYTGELFF
>TRBJ1-1|TRBV5-6|TRBD1|-
TGTGCCAGCAGCATCAGGGGGCGGACTGAAGCTTTCTTT
CASSIRGRTEAFF
>TRBJ2-1|TRBV6-6|TRBD2|-
TGTGCCAGCAGTTACCCCGTAGCGGGAGATCGTAATGAGCAGTTCTTC
CASSYPVAGDRNEQFF
>TRBJ1-6|TRBV5-6|TRBD1|few
TGTGCCAGCAGCCCGGGTGGACAGGTTAATAATTCACCCCTCCACTTT
CASSPGGQVNNSPLHF
>TRBJ2-3|TRBV2|TRBD1|-
TGTGCCAGCAGTCCCGACAGGGCCAGGGGAGATACGCAGTATTTT
CASSPDRARGDTQYF
>TRBJ1-1|TRBV4-1|-|-
TGCGCCAGCAGCCAAGATCCGCCCGGTAACACTGAAGCTTTCTTT
CASSQDPPGNTEAFF